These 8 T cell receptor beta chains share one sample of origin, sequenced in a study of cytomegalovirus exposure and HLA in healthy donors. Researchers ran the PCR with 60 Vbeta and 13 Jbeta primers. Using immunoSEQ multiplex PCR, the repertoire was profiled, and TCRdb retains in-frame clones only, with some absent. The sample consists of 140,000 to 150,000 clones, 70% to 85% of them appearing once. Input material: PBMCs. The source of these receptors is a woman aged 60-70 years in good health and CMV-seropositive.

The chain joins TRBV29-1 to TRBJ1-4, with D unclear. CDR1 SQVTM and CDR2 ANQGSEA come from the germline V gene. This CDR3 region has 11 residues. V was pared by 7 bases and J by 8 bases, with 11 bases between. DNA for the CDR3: TGCAGCGCCCGCGGCGCGGAAAAACTGTTTTTT. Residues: CSARGAEKLFF. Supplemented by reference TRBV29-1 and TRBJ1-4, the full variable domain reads SAVISQKPSRDICQRGTSLTIQCQVDSQVTMMFWYRQQPGQSLTLIATANQGSEATYESGFVIDKFPISRPNLTFSTLTVSNMSPEDSSIYLCSARGAEKLFFGSGTQLSVL.

The CDR3 region has the DNA TGTGCCAGTAGTATACAGGGGGCGATGACCGGGGAGCTGTTTTTT. This sequence encodes CASSIQGAMTGELFF. The genes are TRBV19 and TRBJ2-2, with TRBD1 identical over 8 bases. Trimming removed 2 bases from V and 5 bases from J; junction bases left unmatched: 4. CDR3 length: 15 amino acids. From germline, CDR1 is LNHDA and CDR2 SQIVND (reference sequence).

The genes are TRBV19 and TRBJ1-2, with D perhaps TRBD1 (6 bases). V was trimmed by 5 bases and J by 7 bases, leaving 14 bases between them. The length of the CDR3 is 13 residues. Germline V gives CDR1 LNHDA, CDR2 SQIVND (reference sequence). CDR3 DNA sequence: TGTGCCAGTAGTCCCCGACAGGCTCTTGGCTACACCTTC. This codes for CASSPRQALGYTF.

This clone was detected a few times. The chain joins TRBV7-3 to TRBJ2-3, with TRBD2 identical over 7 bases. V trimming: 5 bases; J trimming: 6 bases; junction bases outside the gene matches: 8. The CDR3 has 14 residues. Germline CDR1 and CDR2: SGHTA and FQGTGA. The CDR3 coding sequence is TGTGCCAGCAGCCTGCTAGCGGAGGTCGATACGCAGTATTTT. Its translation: CASSLLAEVDTQYF.

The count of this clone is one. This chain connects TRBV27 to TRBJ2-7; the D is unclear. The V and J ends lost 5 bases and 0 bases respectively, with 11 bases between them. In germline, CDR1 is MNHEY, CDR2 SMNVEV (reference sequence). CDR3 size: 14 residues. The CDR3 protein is CASSDFETSYEQYF. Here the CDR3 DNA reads TGTGCCAGCAGTGACTTTGAGACCTCCTACGAGCAGTACTTC.

CDR3 bases: TGTGCCAGCAGCCCGTCAGGGAAGAGTTTTTTCGAGCAGTACTTC. This gives the protein CASSPSGKSFFEQYF. V and J are TRBV9 and TRBJ2-7; TRBD1 might be the D (5 bases). CDR3 length: 15 amino acids. V lost 4 bases to trimming and J lost 6 bases, with 20 bases between them. Germline V gene data show CDR1 as SGDLS and CDR2 as YYNGEE.

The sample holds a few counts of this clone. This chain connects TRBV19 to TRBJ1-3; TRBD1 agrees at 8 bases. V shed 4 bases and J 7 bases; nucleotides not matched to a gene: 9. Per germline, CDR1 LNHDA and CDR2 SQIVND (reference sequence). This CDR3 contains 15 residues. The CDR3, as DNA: TGTGCCAGTAGTACCTCGGACAGGGACGACAACACCATATATTTT. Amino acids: CASSTSDRDDNTIYF.

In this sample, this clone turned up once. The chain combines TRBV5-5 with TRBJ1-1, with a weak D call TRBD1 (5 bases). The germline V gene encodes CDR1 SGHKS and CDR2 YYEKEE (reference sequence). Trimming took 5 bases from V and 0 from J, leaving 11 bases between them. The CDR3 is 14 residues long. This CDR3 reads CASSRDSLNTEAFF. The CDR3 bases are TGTGCCAGCAGTCGGGACTCACTGAACACTGAAGCTTTCTTT.